Presented here are 15 T cell receptor beta chains from one specimen sequenced in a study of cytomegalovirus exposure and HLA in healthy donors (dated by TCRdb to about 2017). Library method: the immunoSEQ multiplex PCR assay. The multiplex PCR relied on a mix of 60 forward primers for TCR Vbeta segments and 13 reverse primers for TCR Jbeta segments. The table was pulled from immuneACCESS by TCRdb, which kept in-frame rearrangements only. Such tables lose some clones; where checked, under half of the loss comes from unresolved V genes, and the rest has no known cause. This sample lists 150,000 to 200,000 clones; 60% to 85% were detected once. The biggest ten clones account for about 1.4% of the sample. Sample: PBMCs. Receptors were obtained from a girl aged 5-17 years in good health and CMV-seropositive.

The sample holds a few counts of this clone. This chain connects TRBV2 to TRBJ1-1; no firm D call. V was trimmed by 6 bases and J by 4 bases, leaving 12 bases between them. This CDR3 is built from 13 residues. CDR1 SNHLY and CDR2 FYNNEI come from the germline V gene. CDR3 in amino acids: CASREGGPTEAFF. DNA of the CDR3: TGTGCCAGCAGGGAGGGAGGCCCCACTGAAGCTTTCTTT.

The rearrangement joins TRBV6-5 to TRBJ1-5; tentative D call: TRBD1 (6 bases). Trimming took off 6 bases at V and 5 bases at J, with 14 bases between the two ends. This CDR3 region has 14 residues. From germline, CDR1 is MNHEY and CDR2 SVGAGI. CDR3 in DNA: TGTGCCAGCAGCACAAATCCAGGGGATCAGCCCCAGCATTTT. It codes for CASSTNPGDQPQHF.

The rearrangement links TRBV6-1 to TRBJ2-7; 8 positions agree with TRBD1. The germline V gene has CDR1 MNHNS and CDR2 SASEGT. The CDR3 contains 15 residues. V gave up 1 base and J gave up 7 bases; unmatched junction bases: 9. The CDR3 nucleotides are TGTGCCAGCAGTGAAGGGGCAGGGGGCCCTCAGGAGCAGTACTTC. Its protein is CASSEGAGGPQEQYF.

The genes are TRBV7-2 and TRBJ2-7; D possibly corresponds to TRBD2 (7 bases). Trimming took off 3 bases at V and 7 bases at J, with 25 bases between the two ends. The CDR3 sequence is 17 residues long. CDR1 is SGHTA and CDR2 is FQGNSA in the germline V gene. The CDR3 sequence: CASSLRWNRGAPGEQYF. In nucleotides, the CDR3 is TGTGCCAGCAGCTTGAGATGGAATCGGGGGGCCCCCGGGGAGCAGTACTTC.

This chain connects TRBV5-1 to TRBJ2-7; maybe TRBD2 (5 bases). This CDR3 spans 13 amino acids. The germline V gene has CDR1 SGHRS and CDR2 YFSETQ. V dropped 3 bases and J dropped 2 bases, with 9 bases sitting between them. The DNA of the CDR3 is TGCGCCAGCAGCTCGGGGAGTGCCTACGAGCAGTACTTC. It translates to CASSSGSAYEQYF.

This chain connects TRBV6-6 to TRBJ2-7; 11 bases match TRBD2. Germline V gene sequence: CDR1 MNHNY, CDR2 SVGAGI (reference sequence). CDR3 size: 14 residues. The trim removed 4 bases at V and 3 bases at J, leaving 2 bases unmatched. The CDR3 region has the DNA TGTGCCAGCAGTTCGGGACTAGCGGACTACGAGCAGTACTTC. Translating it yields CASSSGLADYEQYF.

The V and J genes are TRBV19 and TRBJ2-7, with 10 bases that match TRBD1. Germline V CDR1 and CDR2: LNHDA, SQIVND (reference sequence). The CDR3 has 15 amino acids. Germline trimming cut 7 bases from V and 3 bases from J; bases unmatched to any gene: 9. The CDR3 DNA reads as TGTGCCAGTACCGCCGCCGGGACAGGGGACTACGAGCAGTACTTC. Residues: CASTAAGTGDYEQYF.

The V gene is TRBV4-1, the J gene TRBJ2-3; 12 positions agree with TRBD2. Trimming at V came to 1 base and at J to 8 bases, leaving 16 bases not matched to a gene. The CDR3 spans 19 residues. CDR1 MGHRA and CDR2 YSYEKL come from the germline V gene. Written as DNA, the CDR3 is TGCGCCAGCAGCCAAGTAAACATGGGGCTAGCGGGGGGGCTCGTTACGCAGTATTTT. Protein product: CASSQVNMGLAGGLVTQYF.

The CDR3 bases are TGTGCCATCAGTGAGGCAAGGGGACTAGTAGAGGGCGGGGAGCTGTTTTTT. It translates to CAISEARGLVEGGELFF. The rearrangement uses TRBV10-3 and TRBJ2-2, with TRBD2 matching over 8 bases. The CDR3 has 17 amino acids. The V segment lost 2 bases and the J segment 7 bases; nucleotides outside the gene matches: 12. CDR1 ENHRY and CDR2 SYGVKD come from the germline V gene.

The rearrangement joins TRBV5-1 to TRBJ1-4; 7 bases agree with TRBD1. The V gene end was trimmed by 7 bases and the J gene end by 8 bases; junction bases not matched to a gene: 14. From germline, CDR1 is SGHRS and CDR2 YFSETQ. The CDR3 covers 15 residues. The CDR3 protein is CASSPTTGEIEKLFF. In DNA, the CDR3 is TGCGCCAGCTCCCCGACTACAGGGGAGATCGAAAAACTGTTTTTT.

The V call is TRBV5-6, the J call TRBJ1-1; possibly TRBD1 for D (6 bases). This CDR3 is built from 15 residues. CDR1 and CDR2 (germline): SGHDT, YYEEEE. V lost 6 bases and J lost 0, with 15 bases in between. DNA of the CDR3: TGTGCCAGCACCGGACAGATAACGATGAACACTGAAGCTTTCTTT. Encoded protein: CASTGQITMNTEAFF.

The chain couples TRBV6-5 to TRBJ2-7; 7 nucleotides line up with TRBD1. Trimming took 5 bases from V and 6 from J; bases not matched to a gene: 7. CDR3 length equals 13 residues. Germline CDR1 and CDR2: MNHEY and SVGAGI. The CDR3 spells CASSRTGLGEQYF. The CDR3 DNA reads TGTGCCAGCAGTAGGACAGGCTTGGGCGAGCAGTACTTC.

The J gene is TRBJ2-2, the V gene TRBV7-8; 8 nucleotides line up with TRBD2. The trim removed 5 bases at V and 0 bases at J, leaving 8 bases unmatched. This CDR3 region has 17 residues. Germline CDR1 SGHVS, CDR2 FQNEAQ. The CDR3 DNA sequence: TGTGCCAGCAGCGGCACTAGCGGACCTACGAACACCGGGGAGCTGTTTTTT. This gives the protein CASSGTSGPTNTGELFF.

The chain has TRBV5-4 and TRBJ1-6, with D unresolved. CDR3 length equals 14 residues. V lost 1 base to trimming and J lost 5 bases, with 7 bases between them. The V gene's germline CDR1 is SGHNT and CDR2 YYREEE (reference sequence). This CDR3 reads CASSLNSNNSPLHF. For the CDR3, the DNA is TGTGCCAGCAGCTTGAACAGCAATAATTCACCCCTCCACTTT.

In DNA form, the CDR3 reads TGCGCCAGCAGGGGGACAGCAGGCACCGGGGAGCTGTTTTTT. This sequence encodes CASRGTAGTGELFF. The chain recombines TRBV10-1 with TRBJ2-2; 7 bases are a match to TRBD1. Per the germline V gene, CDR1 is WNHNN and CDR2 is SYGVQD (reference sequence). This CDR3 has 14 residues. The ends lost 6 bases at V and 4 bases at J; junction bases unmatched: 5.